Listed here is a single T cell receptor beta chain. The sample is drawn from a study of blood T cell repertoires in COVID-19. In the original analysis: Amplification with reference gene primers provided the estimates of nucleated cell counts. The protocol was immunoSEQ multiplex PCR, while the TCRdb copy is restricted to in-frame clones and leaves out a portion. V, J and clone size are taken as reported in that table, and D and trimming were inferred from the DNA itself. Of approximately 240,000 clones detected, 86% appear once; the ten largest clones hold about 2.9%. Germline V gene data show CDR1 as SGDLS and CDR2 as YYNGEE. The CDR3 contains 12 residues. Trimming removed 4 bases at V and 5 bases at J, with 9 bases between.

The sample taken for sequencing was peripheral blood. The receptor comes from a woman aged 25 to 39 who had recovered from COVID-19. This sequence joins TRBV9 and TRBJ1-2; D is possibly TRBD1 (6 bases). The chain's CDR3 is CASSSQGYGYTF. Here the CDR3 DNA reads TGTGCCAGCAGCTCACAGGGTTATGGCTACACCTTC.